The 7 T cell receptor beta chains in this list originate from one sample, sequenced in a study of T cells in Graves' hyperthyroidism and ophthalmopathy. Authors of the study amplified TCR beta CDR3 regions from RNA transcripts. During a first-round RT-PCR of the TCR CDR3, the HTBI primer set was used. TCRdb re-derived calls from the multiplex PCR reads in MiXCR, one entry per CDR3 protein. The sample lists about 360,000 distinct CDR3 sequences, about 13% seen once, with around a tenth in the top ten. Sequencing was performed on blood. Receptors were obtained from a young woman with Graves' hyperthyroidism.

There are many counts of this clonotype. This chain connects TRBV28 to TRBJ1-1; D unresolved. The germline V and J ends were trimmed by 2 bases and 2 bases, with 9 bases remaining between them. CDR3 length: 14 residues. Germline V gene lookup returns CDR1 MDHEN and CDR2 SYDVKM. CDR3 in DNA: TGTGCCAGCAGTTTACTTTATGGAAACACTGAAGCTTTCTTT. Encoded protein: CASSLLYGNTEAFF.

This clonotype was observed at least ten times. CDR3 nucleotides: TGTGCCAGCAGCTTTAGGACTAGCGTGGACGAGCAGTACTTC. Amino acids: CASSFRTSVDEQYF. The rearrangement joins TRBV5-5 to TRBJ2-7; 9 positions match TRBD2. The CDR3 has 14 amino acids. V lost 2 bases, J lost 5 bases, and 5 bases stayed unmatched. Per the germline V gene, CDR1 is SGHKS and CDR2 is YYEKEE (reference sequence).

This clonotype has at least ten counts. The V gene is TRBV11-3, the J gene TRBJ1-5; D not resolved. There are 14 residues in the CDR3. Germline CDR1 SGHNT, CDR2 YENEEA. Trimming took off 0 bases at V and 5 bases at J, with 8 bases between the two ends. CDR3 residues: CASSLDTEDQPQHF. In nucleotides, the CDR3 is TGTGCCAGCAGCTTAGATACAGAAGATCAGCCCCAGCATTTT.

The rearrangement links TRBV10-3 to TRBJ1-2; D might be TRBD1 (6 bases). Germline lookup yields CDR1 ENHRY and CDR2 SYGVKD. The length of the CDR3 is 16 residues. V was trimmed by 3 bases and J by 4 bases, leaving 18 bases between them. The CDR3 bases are TGTGCCATCAGTGACCCGACAGGCCGACCGTCCTATGGCTACACCTTC. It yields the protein CAISDPTGRPSYGYTF.

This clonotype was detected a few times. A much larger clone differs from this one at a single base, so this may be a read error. The CDR3 loop reads CSVSGRMNTEVFF. Here the CDR3 DNA reads TGCAGCGTTTCCGGACGGATGAACACTGAAGTTTTCTTT. The V and J genes are TRBV29-1 and TRBJ1-1; no reliable D call. CDR1 and CDR2 (germline): SQVTM, ANQGSEA. CDR3 length: 13 residues.

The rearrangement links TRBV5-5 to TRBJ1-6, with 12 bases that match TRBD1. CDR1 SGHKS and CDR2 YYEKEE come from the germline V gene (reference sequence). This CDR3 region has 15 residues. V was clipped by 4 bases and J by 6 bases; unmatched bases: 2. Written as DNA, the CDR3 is TGTGCCAGCAGCCGGGACAGGGGGCTTAATTCACCCCTCCACTTT. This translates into CASSRDRGLNSPLHF.

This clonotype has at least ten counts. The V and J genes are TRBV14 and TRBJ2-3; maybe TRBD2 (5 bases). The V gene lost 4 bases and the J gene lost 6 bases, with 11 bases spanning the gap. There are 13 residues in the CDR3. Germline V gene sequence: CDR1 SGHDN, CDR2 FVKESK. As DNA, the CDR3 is TGTGCCAGCAGCCGAAACTGGGAGGATACGCAGTATTTT. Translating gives CASSRNWEDTQYF. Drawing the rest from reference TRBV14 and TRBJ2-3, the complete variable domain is EAGVTQFPSHSVIEKGQTVTLRCDPISGHDNLYWYRRVMGKEIKFLLHFVKESKQDESGMPNNRFLAERTGGTYSTLKVQPAELEDSGVYFCASSRNWEDTQYFGPGTRLTVL.